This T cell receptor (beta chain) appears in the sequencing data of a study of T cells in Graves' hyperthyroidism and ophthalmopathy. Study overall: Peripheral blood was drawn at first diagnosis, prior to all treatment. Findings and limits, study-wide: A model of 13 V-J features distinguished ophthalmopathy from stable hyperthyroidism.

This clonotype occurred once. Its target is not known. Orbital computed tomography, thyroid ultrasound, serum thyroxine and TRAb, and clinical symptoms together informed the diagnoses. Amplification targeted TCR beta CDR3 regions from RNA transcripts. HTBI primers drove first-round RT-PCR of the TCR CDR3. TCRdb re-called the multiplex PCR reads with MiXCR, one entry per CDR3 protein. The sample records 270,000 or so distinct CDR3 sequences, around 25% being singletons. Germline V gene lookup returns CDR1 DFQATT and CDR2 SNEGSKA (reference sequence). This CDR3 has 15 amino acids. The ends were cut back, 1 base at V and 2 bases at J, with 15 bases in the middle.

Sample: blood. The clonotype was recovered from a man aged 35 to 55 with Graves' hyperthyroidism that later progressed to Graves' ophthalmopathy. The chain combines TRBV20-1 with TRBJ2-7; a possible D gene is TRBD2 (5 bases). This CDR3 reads CSARVLANKAYEQYF. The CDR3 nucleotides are TGCAGTGCTAGAGTTCTAGCTAATAAAGCCTACGAGCAGTACTTC.